This TCR beta chain was retrieved from a study of T-cell reconstitution after alpha-beta-depleted transplantation in children. Study-wide results and caveats: Surviving recipient T cells and thymic progenitors accounted for the high day-60 TCRbeta diversity observed in some patients. T-cell counts and diversity at one year post-transplant came mainly from newly produced T cells. About two months after transplant, alpha-beta T cells reportedly came from several hundred expanded graft clones.

A library of TCRbeta sequences, prepared with unique molecular identifiers, was generated. TCRdb used MiXCR to reprocess the PCR reads, holding one entry per CDR3 protein. The table has around 960,000 distinct CDR3 sequences, roughly 29% seen once; the top ten hold under 30%. A remark on this clonotype: Its specificity is unknown.

Trimming left V 2 bases short and J 5 bases short, with 11 bases between. This CDR3 has 14 amino acids. Germline V gene sequence: CDR1 SGHRS, CDR2 YFSETQ. The origin of this receptor is a boy less than two years old who had a stem cell transplant for SCID, so the T cells may come from the graft donor. The material sequenced was PBMCs, mostly from graft donor cells, taken 360 days after TCRalphabeta/CD19-depleted stem cell transplant. The chain carries TRBV5-1 and TRBJ2-1; the D gene is possibly TRBD1 (5 bases). CDR3 amino acids: CASSFLSTDNEQFF. The CDR3 bases are TGCGCCAGCAGCTTTTTGTCGACAGACAATGAGCAGTTCTTC.